This is a list of T cell receptor beta chains from one sample in a study of human T cells and chemical hapten exposure. TCRdb reprocessed the RACE reads via MiXCR and lists one record per CDR3 protein. This sample has over 65,000 distinct CDR3 sequences, with 8.5% to 14% found just once. Sequenced here: whole blood, sampled in connection with sensitization to the hapten diphenylcyclopropenone (DPC). These receptors all stem from a woman aged 50 to 60 with alopecia areata. Some clones in this sample may be carry-over from other donors' samples. Both conserved end residues are part of each CDR3. The D gene is left open where the match is weak. Only part of the rows carry a size: once, few, many, or a class if the clone is expanded.

TRBV7-2,TRBD2,TRBJ2-5,few,TGTGCCAGCAGCTTGGAGCGGGGGGGTTCAGGGACCCAGTACTTC,CASSLERGGSGTQYF
TRBV28,NA,TRBJ2-2,NA,TGTGCCAGCAGTTTATCTAGCGCGGGTCCCGGGGAGCTGTTTTTT,CASSLSSAGPGELFF
TRBV11-2,NA,TRBJ2-3,few,TGTGCCAGCAGCGTGCATGTGTTCGGGACGGGAGATACGCAGTATTTT,CASSVHVFGTGDTQYF
TRBV18,NA,TRBJ2-3,many,TGTGCCAGCTCACCAGGGGATACGCAGTATTTT,CASSPGDTQYF
TRBV29-1,NA,TRBJ2-3,NA,TGCAGCGTCGGCCCCCGTGAAGATACGCAGTATTTT,CSVGPREDTQYF
TRBV7-7,NA,TRBJ2-3,few,TGTGCCAGCAGCTTAGCGGGAGCCCAAGATACGCAGTATTTT,CASSLAGAQDTQYF
TRBV27,NA,TRBJ1-6,NA,TGTGCCAGCAGACGACAGGATTTCAATTCACCCCCCCACTTT,CASRRQDFNSPPHF
TRBV29-1,NA,TRBJ2-1,few,TGCAGCGTTGTCGGGGTTTTTGGGTACAATGAGCAGTTCTTC,CSVVGVFGYNEQFF
TRBV29-1,NA,TRBJ2-1,many,TGCAGCGTTCCGAGGTTGACCCCCATAGTCGATGAGCAGTTCTTC,CSVPRLTPIVDEQFF
TRBV5-1,NA,TRBJ2-3,many,TGCGCCAGCAGCTTCGGAGACAGCACAGATACGCAGTATTTT,CASSFGDSTDTQYF
TRBV7-6,NA,TRBJ2-7,few,TGTGCCAGCAGCCCCGGCTTTTCGGGGGCCCTCTACGAGCAGTACTTC,CASSPGFSGALYEQYF
TRBV29-1,NA,TRBJ1-4,many,TGCAGCGGACAGGAGGATGAAAAACTGTTTTTT,CSGQEDEKLFF
TRBV11-2,NA,TRBJ2-3,few,TGTGCCAGCAGCTTAGAAGGGGCTCCCACAGATACGCAGTATTTT,CASSLEGAPTDTQYF
TRBV6-5,NA,TRBJ1-3,few,TGTGCCAGCAGTTACTCGCGGAGGGGCTCCCACTCTGGAAACACCATATATTTT,CASSYSRRGSHSGNTIYF
TRBV2,NA,TRBJ2-4,many,TGTGCCAGCCGCTTAGGGGATGAGGGCATTCAGTACTTC,CASRLGDEGIQYF
TRBV11-2,NA,TRBJ1-1,NA,TGTGCCAGCAGCCCGACAGGTCTCGTGGCTTTCTTT,CASSPTGLVAFF
TRBV6-6,TRBD2,TRBJ2-7,few,TGTGCCAGCACCGAGGTGGGCGGGAGGTTCTCCTACGAGCAGTACTTC,CASTEVGGRFSYEQYF